The 25 T cell receptor beta chains below were found in one sample sequenced in a study of T cells in women clearing cervical HPV infection. Using immunoSEQ multiplex PCR, the repertoire was profiled, and TCRdb retains in-frame clones only, with some absent. The sample shows 30,000 to 40,000 clones, and 6.5% to 9% sits with its ten largest clones. Sequencing used blood buffy coat. These receptors all come from a woman between 18 and 70 years old with a cervical HPV16 infection that either progressed to CIN3+ or cleared (not recorded which).

CDR3 DNA, as far as it was read: TGTGCCAGCACTGAGTACGGCGGGGTCACTGAA. It encodes CASTEYGGVTE. The CDR3 in full is CASTEYGGVTEAFF. The rearrangement links TRBV6-2 or TRBV6-3 to TRBJ1-1; D call uncertain. The CDR3 end is not reached by the read, which stops 3 residues before it; the germline J gene fills it in. Germline V lookup: CDR1 MNHEY, CDR2 SVGEGT. V was shortened by 7 bases and J by 4 bases, with 16 bases between the two germline ends. This CDR3 has 14 residues.

As concerns this clone: The read stops 3 residues short of the end of the CDR3; the missing end is completed from the germline J gene. The chain combines TRBV10-3 with TRBJ2-7; 7 bases match TRBD1. Germline V gene data show CDR1 as ENHRY and CDR2 as SYGVKD. J lost 2 bases, V lost 10 bases, and 5 bases had no gene match. The CDR3 has 12 amino acids. The sequenced CDR3 bases are TGTGCCACCTCCGGGACAGCCTACGAG. Its protein product is CATSGTAYE. Given in full, the CDR3 is CATSGTAYEQYF.

CDR3 DNA (partial): TGTGCCAGCAGTGGGCCGTCAGAAAAA. It is translated as CASSGPSEK. In full, the CDR3 is CASSGPSEKLFF. This sequence joins TRBV6-1 and TRBJ1-4; no clear D gene. The read finishes 3 residues shy of the CDR3 end, and the germline J gene is used to complete it. CDR3 size: 12 residues. Trimming pared 4 bases from V and 8 bases from J, leaving 8 bases between. Germline values: CDR1 MNHNS, CDR2 SASEGT.

Comment on this clone: The CDR3 is cut off 3 residues early in the read; its end comes from the germline J gene. V is TRBV5-1 and J is TRBJ2-5; 7 positions match TRBD1. Germline CDR1 SGHRS, CDR2 YFSETQ. The V segment lost 5 bases and the J segment 3 bases; nucleotides outside the gene matches: 4. The CDR3 is 13 amino acids. The CDR3 spells CASRTGTEETQYF. The DNA read from the CDR3 is TGCGCCAGCAGAACCGGGACAGAAGAGACC.

A note on this clone: The CDR3 extends 3 residues past the end of the read, so its final part is completed from the germline J gene. J is TRBJ2-6 and V is TRBV11-2; TRBD1 aligns across 7 bases. This CDR3 region has 15 residues. The V gene's germline CDR1 is SGHAT and CDR2 FQNNGV. The junction had 4 bases not matched to a gene; V was cut back by 4 bases and J by 4 bases. The CDR3 bases that were read are TGTGCCAGCAGCTCCGGACAGGCCGGGGCCAACGTC. It specifies CASSSGQAGANV. The full CDR3 protein is CASSSGQAGANVLTF.

Comment on this clone: The read finishes 3 residues shy of the CDR3 end, and the germline J gene is used to complete it. J is TRBJ2-3 and V is TRBV20-1; 11 bases agree with TRBD2. V lost 2 bases, J lost 2 bases, and 6 bases stayed unmatched. This CDR3 spans 16 amino acids. The germline V gene has CDR1 DFQATT and CDR2 SNEGSKA (reference sequence). Incomplete CDR3 DNA: TGCAGTGCTAGACAAACTAGCGGGGGAATCACAGATACG. Encoded protein: CSARQTSGGITDT. The whole CDR3 is CSARQTSGGITDTQYF.

Concerning this clone: The CDR3 end lies 3 residues beyond the end of the read and is filled in from the germline J gene. This sequence joins TRBV18 and TRBJ2-3, with D perhaps TRBD1 (6 bases). V was clipped by 1 base and J by 7 bases, with 12 bases between them. This CDR3 spans 14 amino acids. CDR1 KGHSH and CDR2 LQKENI come from the germline V gene. CDR3 in amino acids: CASSPRQETNTQYF. The DNA read from the CDR3 is TGTGCCAGCTCACCACGACAGGAGACTAATACG.

A note on this clone: The missing CDR3 end, 3 residues past where the read stops, is filled in from the germline J gene. The V and J genes are TRBV9 and TRBJ1-5; maybe TRBD1 (5 bases). The CDR3 runs 14 residues. V gave up 2 bases and J gave up 5 bases, with 11 bases separating them. Per the germline V gene, CDR1 is SGDLS and CDR2 is YYNGEE. CDR3 DNA (partial): TGTGCCAGCAGCGTTGGGCCGGGGGATCAGCCC. Protein product: CASSVGPGDQP. The entire CDR3 protein reads CASSVGPGDQPQHF.

As to this clone: Read data end 3 residues before the CDR3 end; the end is taken from the germline J gene. This chain uses TRBV5-6 with TRBJ2-5, with TRBD1 identical over 8 bases. The CDR3 extends over 15 amino acids. Germline trimming cut 4 bases from V and 4 bases from J; bases unmatched to any gene: 9. CDR1 and CDR2 from the germline V gene are SGHDT and YYEEEE. CDR3 in amino acids: CASSPLGGTGETQYF. The DNA read from the CDR3 is TGTGCCAGCAGCCCCCTAGGGGGGACAGGAGAGACC.

With regard to this clone: The read stops 3 residues short of the end of the CDR3; the missing end is completed from the germline J gene. The rearrangement links TRBV5-6 to TRBJ1-2; 7 nucleotides line up with TRBD1. This CDR3 comprises 15 residues. CDR1 and CDR2 (germline): SGHDT, YYEEEE. V was clipped by 4 bases and J by 1 base; unmatched bases: 7. The CDR3 bases that were read are TGTGCCAGCAGCGATCGGACAGGAAATAACTATGGC. This sequence encodes CASSDRTGNNYG. The full CDR3 protein reads CASSDRTGNNYGYTF.

The CDR3 DNA, read in part, is TGCAGCGTTACCGAGACAGAA. It translates to CSVTETE. The CDR3 in its entirety is CSVTETEAFF. V and J are TRBV29-1 and TRBJ1-1; D is unclear. The CDR3 is cut off 3 residues early in the read; its end comes from the germline J gene. CDR1 and CDR2 (germline): SQVTM, ANQGSEA. This CDR3 has 10 amino acids.

As for this clone: Sequencing ends 3 residues short of the CDR3 end; the germline J gene provides the rest. This sample includes further DNA sequences coding for the same CDR3. V is TRBV18 and J is TRBJ2-7, with TRBD1 matching over 7 bases. CDR3 size: 16 residues. Trimming took 6 bases from V and 4 from J; bases not matched to a gene: 15. CDR1 is KGHSH and CDR2 is LQKENI in the germline V gene. The sequenced CDR3 bases are TGTGCCAGCTCTCCCCTTACCGGGACAGTGGGTTACGAG. It yields the protein CASSPLTGTVGYE. The CDR3 in full is CASSPLTGTVGYEQYF. Variable domain in full (rest from reference TRBV18 and TRBJ2-7): NAGVMQNPRHLVRRRGQEARLRCSPMKGHSHVYWYRQLPEEGLKFMVYLQKENIIDESGMPKERFSAEFPKEGPSILRIQQVVRGDSAAYFCASSPLTGTVGYEQYFGPGTRLTVT.

This clone ranks as medium-sized (0.01 to 0.1%) in terms of frequency. Coverage ceases 3 residues before the CDR3 finishes, and the germline J gene fills in the end. The rearrangement uses TRBV23-1 and TRBJ2-5; possible D gene TRBD1, 6 bases. TRBV23-1 is placed among ORFs of uncertain function. Trimming cost V 4 bases and J 1 base, with 10 bases left between them. This CDR3 comprises 14 residues. Partial CDR3 DNA: TGCGCCAGCAGTCCCCGGACAGCCCAAGAGACC. Its protein product is CASSPRTAQET. The full CDR3 protein is CASSPRTAQETQYF.

With respect to this clone: With the read ending 3 residues before the CDR3 end, the germline J gene is used to fill in that end. The chain carries TRBV12-3 or TRBV12-4 and TRBJ2-5, with D possibly matching TRBD2 (5 bases). V dropped 3 bases and J dropped 3 bases, with 5 bases sitting between them. The CDR3 is 12 amino acids. This chain's CDR3 is CASSLREETQYF. Partial CDR3 DNA: TGTGCCAGCAGTTTGAGGGAAGAGACC.

In the case of this clone: The sequenced fragment ends 3 residues before the CDR3 boundary, so the rest is inferred from the germline J gene. The chain couples TRBV19 to TRBJ1-6; TRBD1 agrees at 9 bases. Germline V gene lookup returns CDR1 LNHDA and CDR2 SQIVND (reference sequence). The CDR3 consists of 18 residues. The ends lost 8 bases at V and 3 bases at J; junction bases unmatched: 14. CDR3 DNA, as far as it was read: TGTGCCAGTCGAAAAGGCCCGGGACAGGGTAGCTATAATTCACCC. This gives the protein CASRKGPGQGSYNSP. The full CDR3 protein is CASRKGPGQGSYNSPLHF.

Regarding this clone: The read falls 3 residues short of the CDR3 end, and the missing part is taken from the germline J gene. The V and J genes are TRBV4-1 and TRBJ2-7; 9 bases line up with TRBD1. Germline CDR1 is MGHRA and CDR2 is YSYEKL. J was trimmed by 4 bases and V by 4 bases; bases with no gene match: 11. This CDR3 comprises 16 residues. CDR3 DNA, as far as it was read: TGCGCCAGCAGCCCCCGAGGACAGGGGCCAGATTACGAG. It codes for CASSPRGQGPDYE. The entire CDR3 reads CASSPRGQGPDYEQYF.

Remarks on this clone: The CDR3 goes on 3 residues after the read ends, and that part is filled in from the germline J gene. The chain couples TRBV7-8 to TRBJ2-2; D tentatively fits TRBD1 or TRBD2 (6 bases each). Per the germline V gene, CDR1 is SGHVS and CDR2 is FQNEAQ. Trimming shortened V by 7 bases and J by 4 bases, and 10 bases separated the two germline ends. The CDR3 length is 13 residues. The CDR3 sequence: CASKGGGTGELFF. The sequenced part of the CDR3 DNA is TGTGCCAGCAAAGGGGGAGGCACCGGGGAG.

Comments on this clone: Sequencing ends 3 residues short of the CDR3 end; the germline J gene provides the rest. This chain connects TRBV30 to TRBJ1-1, with D hard to call. The CDR3 has 14 residues. Trimming left V 0 bases short and J 0 bases short, with 8 bases between. Germline lookup yields CDR1 GTSNPN and CDR2 SVGIG (reference sequence). CDR3 DNA (partial): TGTGCCTGGAGTGTTGGCCAGTTGAACACTGAA. This gives the protein CAWSVGQLNTE. The whole CDR3 is CAWSVGQLNTEAFF.

Worth noting for this clone: The read ends 3 residues early relative to the CDR3; the germline J gene fills the gap. V usage is TRBV2 and J usage is TRBJ1-5, with 9 nucleotides matching TRBD1. J lost 5 bases, V lost 5 bases, and 1 base had no gene match. This CDR3 has 13 residues. Germline CDR1 SNHLY, CDR2 FYNNEI. CDR3 DNA, as far as it was read: TGTGCCAGCAGTTGGGACAGGGATCAGCCC. This encodes CASSWDRDQP. The entire CDR3 sequence reads CASSWDRDQPQHF.

Of note for this clone: With the read ending 3 residues before the CDR3 end, the germline J gene is used to fill in that end. The chain links TRBV5-4 to TRBJ2-7; TRBD1 matches 8 bases. Germline assignment: CDR1 SGHNT and CDR2 YYREEE (reference sequence). The CDR3 is made up of 13 amino acids. J was trimmed by 5 bases and V by 5 bases; bases with no gene match: 6. The part of the CDR3 DNA that was read is TGTGCCAGCAGATTGACAGGGGCTGACGAG. Amino acid sequence: CASRLTGADE. Given in full, the CDR3 is CASRLTGADEQYF.

As concerns this clone: The read comes to an end 3 residues before the CDR3 does, leaving the germline J gene to fill in the end. V is TRBV6-1 and J is TRBJ2-7, with D unclear. Germline CDR1 reads MNHNS; CDR2 reads SASEGT. This CDR3 has 15 amino acids. The V and J ends lost 1 base and 0 bases respectively, with 10 bases between them. The CDR3 region is CASSEEGAGSYEQYF. CDR3 DNA (partial): TGTGCCAGCAGTGAAGAGGGCGCAGGCTCCTACGAG.

With respect to this clone: The observed sequence ends 3 residues before the CDR3 terminus, with the missing tail filled in from the germline J gene. The V call is TRBV7-2, the J call TRBJ2-7, with 13 bases aligning to TRBD2. The CDR3 totals 15 residues. Germline V gene sequence: CDR1 SGHTA, CDR2 FQGNSA. The junction had 6 bases not matched to a gene; V was cut back by 5 bases and J by 5 bases. CDR3 DNA, as far as it was read: TGTGCCAGCAGCCTACTAGCGGGGGGGCCTAACGAG. It encodes CASSLLAGGPNE. The full-length CDR3 reads as CASSLLAGGPNEQYF.

As to this clone: Read coverage stops 3 residues before the CDR3 terminus; the germline J gene supplies the remainder. This chain uses TRBV2 with TRBJ1-1; D might be TRBD1 (6 bases). Germline V lookup: CDR1 SNHLY, CDR2 FYNNEI. V was shortened by 4 bases and J by 1 base, with 7 bases between the two germline ends. This CDR3 is 13 amino acids long. CDR3 protein: CASSGQANTEAFF. Partial CDR3 DNA: TGTGCCAGCAGTGGACAGGCGAACACTGAA.

On this clone: Read data end 3 residues before the CDR3 end; the end is taken from the germline J gene. The chain links TRBV6-2 or TRBV6-3 to TRBJ2-1, with 10 bases that match TRBD1. CDR3 size: 16 residues. The ends lost 2 bases at V and 4 bases at J; junction bases unmatched: 5. Germline lookup yields CDR1 MNHEY and CDR2 SVGEGT. The CDR3 protein is CASSYGGQGWYNEQFF. The covered CDR3 bases are TGTGCCAGCAGTTACGGGGGACAGGGGTGGTACAATGAG.

A word on this clone: Read data end 3 residues before the CDR3 end; the end is taken from the germline J gene. The chain uses TRBV6-2 or TRBV6-3 and TRBJ1-1; tentatively, D is TRBD1 (5 bases). The ends were cut back, 7 bases at V and 0 bases at J, with 9 bases in the middle. Germline CDR1 MNHEY, CDR2 SVGEGT. The CDR3 consists of 13 residues. CDR3: CASTNRLNTEAFF. CDR3 bases read: TGTGCCAGCACGAACAGGTTGAACACTGAA.